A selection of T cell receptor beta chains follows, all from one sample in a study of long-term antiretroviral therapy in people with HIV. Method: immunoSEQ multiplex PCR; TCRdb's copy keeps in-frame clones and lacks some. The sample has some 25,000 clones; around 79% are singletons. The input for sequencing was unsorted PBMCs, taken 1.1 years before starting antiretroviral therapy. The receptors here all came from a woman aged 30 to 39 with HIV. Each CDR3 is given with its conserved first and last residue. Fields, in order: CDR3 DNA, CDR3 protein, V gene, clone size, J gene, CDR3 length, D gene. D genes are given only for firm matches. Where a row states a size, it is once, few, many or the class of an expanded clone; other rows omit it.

cdr3_nt: TGTGCCAGTAGTAGGGCTAGCGGGGGGGCAAACGGGGAGCTGTTTTTT
cdr3_aa: CASSRASGGANGELFF
v_call: TRBV19
clone_size: NA
j_call: TRBJ2-2
cdr3_length: 16
d_call: TRBD2

cdr3_nt: TGTGCCAGCAGTTACGGAGGACAGGGTAGCGAGCAGTACTTC
cdr3_aa: CASSYGGQGSEQYF
v_call: TRBV27
clone_size: NA
j_call: TRBJ2-7
cdr3_length: 14
d_call: TRBD1

cdr3_nt: TGTGCCAGCAGCCCCGACAGGGTCCATGGCTACACCTTC
cdr3_aa: CASSPDRVHGYTF
v_call: TRBV6-5
clone_size: NA
j_call: TRBJ1-2
cdr3_length: 13
d_call: TRBD1

cdr3_nt: TGTGCCAGCAGTAAGATGGGACTGATTAACTATGGCTACACCTTC
cdr3_aa: CASSKMGLINYGYTF
v_call: TRBV2
clone_size: NA
j_call: TRBJ1-2
cdr3_length: 15
d_call: NA

cdr3_nt: TGTGCCAGTAGTATTAGGGGTTATAGCAATCAGCCCCAGCATTTT
cdr3_aa: CASSIRGYSNQPQHF
v_call: TRBV19
clone_size: NA
j_call: TRBJ1-5
cdr3_length: 15
d_call: NA

cdr3_nt: TGTGCCAGCAGATGGGGACAGGGGCGATCCACCGGGGAGCTGTTTTTT
cdr3_aa: CASRWGQGRSTGELFF
v_call: TRBV5-8
clone_size: NA
j_call: TRBJ2-2
cdr3_length: 16
d_call: TRBD1

cdr3_nt: TGTGCCAGCACGGGTTTACGTAGGGCTGAAGCTTTCTTT
cdr3_aa: CASTGLRRAEAFF
v_call: TRBV6-6
clone_size: NA
j_call: TRBJ1-1
cdr3_length: 13
d_call: NA

cdr3_nt: TGTGCCAGCAGCCCTTATAACTCTGGGTATGGCTACACCTTC
cdr3_aa: CASSPYNSGYGYTF
v_call: TRBV11-2
clone_size: NA
j_call: TRBJ1-2
cdr3_length: 14
d_call: NA

cdr3_nt: TGTGCCAGCACCGTGGACAGGCAAAATAATTCACCCCTCCACTTT
cdr3_aa: CASTVDRQNNSPLHF
v_call: TRBV2
clone_size: NA
j_call: TRBJ1-6
cdr3_length: 15
d_call: TRBD1

cdr3_nt: TGTGCCAGCAGCTTGGGGGCCGGACAGGGTTGGAGCAATCAGCCCCAGCATTTT
cdr3_aa: CASSLGAGQGWSNQPQHF
v_call: TRBV5-8
clone_size: NA
j_call: TRBJ1-5
cdr3_length: 18
d_call: TRBD1

cdr3_nt: TGTGCCAGCAGCCGCCAGACCTACAATGAGCAGTTCTTC
cdr3_aa: CASSRQTYNEQFF
v_call: TRBV14
clone_size: NA
j_call: TRBJ2-1
cdr3_length: 13
d_call: NA

cdr3_nt: TGTGCCAGCGGACAGGGGGCAAATGAAAAACTGTTTTTT
cdr3_aa: CASGQGANEKLFF
v_call: TRBV6-5
clone_size: once
j_call: TRBJ1-4
cdr3_length: 13
d_call: TRBD1